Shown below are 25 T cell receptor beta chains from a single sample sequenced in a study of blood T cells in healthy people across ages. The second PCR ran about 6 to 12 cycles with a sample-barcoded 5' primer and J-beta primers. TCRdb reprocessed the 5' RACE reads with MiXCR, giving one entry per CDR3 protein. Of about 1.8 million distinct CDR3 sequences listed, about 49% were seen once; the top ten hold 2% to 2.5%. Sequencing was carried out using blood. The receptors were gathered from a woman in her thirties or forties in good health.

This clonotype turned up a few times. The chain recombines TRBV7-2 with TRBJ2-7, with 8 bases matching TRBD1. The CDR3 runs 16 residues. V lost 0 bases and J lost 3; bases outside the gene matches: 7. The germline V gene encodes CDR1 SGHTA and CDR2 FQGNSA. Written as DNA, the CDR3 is TGTGCCAGCAGCTTAGCCCTCGGGACAGGTCTCTACGAGCAGTACTTC. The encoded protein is CASSLALGTGLYEQYF.

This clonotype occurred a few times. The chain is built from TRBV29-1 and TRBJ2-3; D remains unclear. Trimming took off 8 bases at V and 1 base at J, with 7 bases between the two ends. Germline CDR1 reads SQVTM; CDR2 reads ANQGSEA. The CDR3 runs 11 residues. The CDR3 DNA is TGCAGCTTTTACGGCACAGATACGCAGTATTTT. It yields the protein CSFYGTDTQYF.

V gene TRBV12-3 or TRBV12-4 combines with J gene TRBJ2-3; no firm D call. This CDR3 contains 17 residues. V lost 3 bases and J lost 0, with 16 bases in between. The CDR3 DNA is TGTGCCAGCAGTTTTACGGGCTCAGGTTCAAGCACAGATACGCAGTATTTT. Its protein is CASSFTGSGSSTDTQYF.

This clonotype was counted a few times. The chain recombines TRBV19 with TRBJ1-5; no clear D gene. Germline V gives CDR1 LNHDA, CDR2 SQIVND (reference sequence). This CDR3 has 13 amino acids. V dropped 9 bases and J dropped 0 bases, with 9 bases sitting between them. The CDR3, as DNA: TGTGCCAGCAACATCGATAGCAATCAGCCCCAGCATTTT. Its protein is CASNIDSNQPQHF. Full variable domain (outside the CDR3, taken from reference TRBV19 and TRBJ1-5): DGGITQSPKYLFRKEGQNVTLSCEQNLNHDAMYWYRQDPGQGLRLIYYSQIVNDFQKGDIAEGYSVSREKKESFPLTVTSAQKNPTAFYLCASNIDSNQPQHFGDGTRLSIL.

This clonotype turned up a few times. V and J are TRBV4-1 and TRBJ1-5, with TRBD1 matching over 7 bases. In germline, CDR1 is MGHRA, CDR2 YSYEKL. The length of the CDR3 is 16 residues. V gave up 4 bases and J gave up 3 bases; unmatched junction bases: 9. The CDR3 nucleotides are TGCGCCAGCAGCCGCAAACTAGGACAGGACAATCAGCCCCAGCATTTT. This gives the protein CASSRKLGQDNQPQHF.

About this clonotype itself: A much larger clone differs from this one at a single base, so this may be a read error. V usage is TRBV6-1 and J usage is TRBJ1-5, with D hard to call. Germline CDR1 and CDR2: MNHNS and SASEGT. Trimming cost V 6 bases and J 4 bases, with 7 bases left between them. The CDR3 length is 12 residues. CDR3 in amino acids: CASSHTNQPQHF. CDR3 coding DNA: TGTGCCAGCAGCCACACTAATCAGCCCCAGCATTTT.

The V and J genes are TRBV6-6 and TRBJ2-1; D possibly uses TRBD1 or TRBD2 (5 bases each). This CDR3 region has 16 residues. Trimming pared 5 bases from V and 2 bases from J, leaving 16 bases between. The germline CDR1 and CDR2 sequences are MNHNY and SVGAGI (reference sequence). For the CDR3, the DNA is TGTGCCAGCAGTCAGGGACCCCCCTACACCTACAATGAGCAGTTCTTC. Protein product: CASSQGPPYTYNEQFF.

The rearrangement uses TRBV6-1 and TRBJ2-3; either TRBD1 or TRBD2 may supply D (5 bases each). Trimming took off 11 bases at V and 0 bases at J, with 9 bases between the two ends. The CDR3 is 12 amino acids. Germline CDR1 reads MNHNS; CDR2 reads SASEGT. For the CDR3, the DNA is TGTGCCTGGGACGGAAGCACAGATACGCAGTATTTT. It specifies CAWDGSTDTQYF.

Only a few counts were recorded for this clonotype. This CDR3 is CSAKGLAVSYNEQFF. The CDR3 coding sequence is TGCAGTGCTAAAGGACTAGCTGTATCCTACAATGAGCAGTTCTTC. V and J are TRBV20-1 and TRBJ2-1; 8 nucleotides agree with TRBD2. The CDR3 length is 15 residues. Germline V gene sequence: CDR1 DFQATT, CDR2 SNEGSKA (reference sequence). The ends lost 4 bases at V and 1 base at J; junction bases unmatched: 6.

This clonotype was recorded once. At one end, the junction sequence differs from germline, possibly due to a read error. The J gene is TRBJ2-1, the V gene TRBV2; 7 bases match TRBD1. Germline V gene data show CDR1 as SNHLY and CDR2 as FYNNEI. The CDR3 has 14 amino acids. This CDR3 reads CVSGDRVGYNEQFF. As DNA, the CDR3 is TGTGTCAGCGGAGACAGGGTAGGCTACAATGAGCAGTTCTTC.

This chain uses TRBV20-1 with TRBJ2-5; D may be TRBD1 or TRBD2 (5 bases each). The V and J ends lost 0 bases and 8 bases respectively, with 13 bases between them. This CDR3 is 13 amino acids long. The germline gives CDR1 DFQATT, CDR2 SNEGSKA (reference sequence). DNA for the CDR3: TGCAGTGCTAGAGATCCCATCGGGGCCACCCAGTACTTC. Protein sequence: CSARDPIGATQYF.

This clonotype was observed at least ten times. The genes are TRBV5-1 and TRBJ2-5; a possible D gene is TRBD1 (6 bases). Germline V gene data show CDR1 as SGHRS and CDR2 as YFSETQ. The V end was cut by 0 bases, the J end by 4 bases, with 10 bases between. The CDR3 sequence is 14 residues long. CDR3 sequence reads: CASSLGQAIETQYF. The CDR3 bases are TGCGCCAGCAGCTTGGGACAGGCAATAGAGACCCAGTACTTC.

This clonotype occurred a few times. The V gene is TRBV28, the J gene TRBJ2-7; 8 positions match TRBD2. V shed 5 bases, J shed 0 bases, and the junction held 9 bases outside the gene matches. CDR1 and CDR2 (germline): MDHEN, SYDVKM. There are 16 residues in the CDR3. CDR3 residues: CASSPASGGSSYEQYF. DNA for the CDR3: TGTGCCAGCAGTCCTGCGAGCGGGGGCAGCTCCTACGAGCAGTACTTC.

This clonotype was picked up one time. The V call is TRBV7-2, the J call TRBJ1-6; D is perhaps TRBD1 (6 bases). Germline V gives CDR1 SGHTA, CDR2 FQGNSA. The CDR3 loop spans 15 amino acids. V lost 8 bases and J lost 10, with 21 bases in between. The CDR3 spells CASCSRQASGSPLHF. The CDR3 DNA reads TGTGCCAGCTGCTCGAGACAGGCCTCGGGATCACCCCTCCACTTT.

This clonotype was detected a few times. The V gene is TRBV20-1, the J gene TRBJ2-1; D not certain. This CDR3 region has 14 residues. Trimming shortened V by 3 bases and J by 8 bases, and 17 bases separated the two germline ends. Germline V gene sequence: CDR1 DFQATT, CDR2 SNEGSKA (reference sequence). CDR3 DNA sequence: TGCAGTGCTAGTGGTAGTTGGGTCCTCTATGAGCAGTTCTTC. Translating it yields CSASGSWVLYEQFF.

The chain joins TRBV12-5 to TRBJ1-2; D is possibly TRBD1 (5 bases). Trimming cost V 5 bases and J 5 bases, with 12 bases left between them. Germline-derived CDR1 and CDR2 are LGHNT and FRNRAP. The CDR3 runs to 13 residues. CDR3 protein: CASGPSGGYGYTF. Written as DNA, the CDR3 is TGTGCTAGTGGTCCCAGCGGGGGTTATGGCTACACCTTC.

This CDR3 is CASSLGWEQFF. The CDR3 DNA reads TGTGCCAGCAGCTTGGGGTGGGAGCAGTTCTTC. The rearrangement links TRBV7-2 to TRBJ2-1; D is unresolved. V dropped 3 bases and J dropped 10 bases, with 7 bases sitting between them. The length of the CDR3 is 11 residues. The germline V gene encodes CDR1 SGHTA and CDR2 FQGNSA.

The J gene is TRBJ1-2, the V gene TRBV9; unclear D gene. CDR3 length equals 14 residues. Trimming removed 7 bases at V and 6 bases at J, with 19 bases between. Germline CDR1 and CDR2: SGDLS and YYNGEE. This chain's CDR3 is CASVDEGYRNGYTF. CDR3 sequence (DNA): TGTGCCAGCGTTGATGAGGGCTATCGGAATGGCTACACCTTC.

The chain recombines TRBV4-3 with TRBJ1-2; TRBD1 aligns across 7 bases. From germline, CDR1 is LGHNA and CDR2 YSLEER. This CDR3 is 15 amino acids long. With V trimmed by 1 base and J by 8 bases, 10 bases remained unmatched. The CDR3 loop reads CASSQGDRVSLGYTF. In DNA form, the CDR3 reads TGCGCCAGCAGCCAAGGCGACAGGGTGTCGTTGGGCTACACCTTC.

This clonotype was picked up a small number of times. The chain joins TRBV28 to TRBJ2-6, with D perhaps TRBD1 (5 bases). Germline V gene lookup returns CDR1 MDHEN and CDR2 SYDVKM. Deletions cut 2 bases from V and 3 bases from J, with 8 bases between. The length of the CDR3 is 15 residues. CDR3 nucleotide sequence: TGTGCCAGCAGTTTAGTCAGGGTTGGGGCCAACGTCCTGACTTTC. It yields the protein CASSLVRVGANVLTF.

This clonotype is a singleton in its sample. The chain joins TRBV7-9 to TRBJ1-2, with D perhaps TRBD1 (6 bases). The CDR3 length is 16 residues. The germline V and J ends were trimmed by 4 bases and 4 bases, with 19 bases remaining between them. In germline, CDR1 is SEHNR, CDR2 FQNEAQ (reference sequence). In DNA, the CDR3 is TGTGCCAGCAGCTCCACCCCGACAGGCGGGCTCTATGGCTACACCTTC. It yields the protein CASSSTPTGGLYGYTF.

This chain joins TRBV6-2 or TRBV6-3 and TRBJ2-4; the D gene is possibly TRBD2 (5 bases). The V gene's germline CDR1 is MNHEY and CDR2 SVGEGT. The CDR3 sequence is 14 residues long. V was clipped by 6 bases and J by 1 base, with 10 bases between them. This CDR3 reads CASSPWRAKNIQYF. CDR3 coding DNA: TGTGCCAGCAGCCCGTGGAGGGCCAAAAACATTCAGTACTTC.

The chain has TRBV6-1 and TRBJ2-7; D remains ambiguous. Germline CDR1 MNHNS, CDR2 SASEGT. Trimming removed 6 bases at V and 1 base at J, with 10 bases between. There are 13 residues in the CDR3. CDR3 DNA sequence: TGTGCCAGCAGGTACGATCGGTCCTACGAGCAGTACTTC. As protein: CASRYDRSYEQYF.

CDR3 loop: CSVAGPSTDTQYF. In DNA form, the CDR3 reads TGCAGCGTTGCTGGGCCTAGCACAGATACGCAGTATTTT. V and J are TRBV29-1 and TRBJ2-3; no reliable D call. The CDR3 sequence is 13 residues long. CDR1 is SQVTM, CDR2 ANQGSEA, per germline. Trimming cost V 4 bases and J 0 bases, with 8 bases left between them.

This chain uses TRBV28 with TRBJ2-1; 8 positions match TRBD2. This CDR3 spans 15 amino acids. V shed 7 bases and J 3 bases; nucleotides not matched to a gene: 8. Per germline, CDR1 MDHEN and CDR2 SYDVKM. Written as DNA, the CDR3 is TGTGCCAGCAACCCAGCGGGGGACAACTACAATGAGCAGTTCTTC. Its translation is CASNPAGDNYNEQFF.